What follows are 31 T cell receptor beta chains derived from one specimen sequenced in a study of shared clonotypes between healthy human individuals. Sequencing was performed with immunoSEQ multiplex PCR; in TCRdb, only in-frame clones are kept and a portion is missing. The sample shows under 120,000 clones, 67% of them seen only once. Specimen: memory CD8+ T cells sorted from blood. Stated subset: CD45RO+ cells pooled with CCR7-negative TemRA cells. Receptors were obtained from a woman aged 25 to 39 in good health.

The chain employs TRBV5-8 and TRBJ2-4, with D perhaps matching TRBD1 (5 bases). The length of the CDR3 is 14 residues. In germline, CDR1 is SGHTS, CDR2 YDEGEE. The V end was cut by 4 bases, the J end by 7 bases, with 15 bases between. The CDR3 DNA reads TGTGCCAGCAGCCCAGTCGACAGTACGAACATTCAGTACTTC. As protein: CASSPVDSTNIQYF.

This chain connects TRBV7-9 to TRBJ2-5; 7 bases match TRBD2. The J call may be mistaken, given a closer DNA end match to TRBJ2-7. Germline lookup yields CDR1 SEHNR and CDR2 FQNEAQ (reference sequence). The CDR3 loop spans 14 amino acids. Here the CDR3 reads CASSSLGGYDEQYF. The CDR3 DNA sequence: TGTGCCAGCAGCTCTCTGGGGGGGTATGACGAGCAGTACTTC.

In this sample, this clone turned up a few times. The chain has TRBV25-1 and TRBJ2-1; no definite D call. Trimming took 3 bases from V and 4 from J, leaving 13 bases between them. Germline V gene data show CDR1 as MGHDK and CDR2 as SYGVNS. The CDR3 is 15 residues long. CDR3 sequence: CASSESSESYNEQFF. CDR3 in DNA: TGTGCCAGCAGTGAGTCGTCAGAATCGTACAATGAGCAGTTCTTC.

The chain is built from TRBV11-3 and TRBJ1-1; no firm D call. The germline V and J ends were trimmed by 1 base and 1 base, with 13 bases remaining between them. CDR3 length equals 16 residues. The germline V gene has CDR1 SGHNT and CDR2 YENEEA. CDR3 sequence reads: CASSLGTFGGNTEAFF. CDR3 DNA sequence: TGTGCCAGCAGCTTAGGGACGTTCGGAGGGAACACTGAAGCTTTCTTT.

The V and J genes are TRBV27 and TRBJ2-7; D is unresolved. CDR3 size: 13 residues. Germline V gene sequence: CDR1 MNHEY, CDR2 SMNVEV (reference sequence). The ends were cut back, 2 bases at V and 7 bases at J, with 12 bases in the middle. The CDR3 DNA reads as TGTGCCAGCAGTTTAACATTTATGAGGGAGCAGTACTTC. The encoded protein is CASSLTFMREQYF.

The rearrangement uses TRBV6-1 and TRBJ1-5; D gene uncertain. The germline gives CDR1 MNHNS, CDR2 SASEGT. With 1 base removed from V and 2 bases from J, the gap between germline ends came to 12 bases. There are 16 residues in the CDR3. CDR3 sequence reads: CASSEVEGVGNQPQHF. The CDR3 DNA reads as TGTGCCAGCAGTGAAGTAGAGGGTGTCGGCAATCAGCCCCAGCATTTT.

The V and J genes are TRBV11-2 and TRBJ1-5; tentative D call: TRBD1 (6 bases). The CDR3 totals 15 residues. The germline gives CDR1 SGHAT, CDR2 FQNNGV. Trimming cost V 3 bases and J 6 bases, with 15 bases left between them. The CDR3 region has the DNA TGTGCCAGCAGCTTGTATCAGGGGCCAAGTCAGCCCCAGCATTTT. Amino acids: CASSLYQGPSQPQHF.

A few counts support this clone. V usage is TRBV29-1 and J usage is TRBJ2-2, with D hard to call. The CDR3 has 14 amino acids. Germline CDR1 SQVTM, CDR2 ANQGSEA. The germline V and J ends were trimmed by 2 bases and 1 base, with 8 bases remaining between them. CDR3 sequence reads: CSVELERNTGELFF. CDR3 DNA sequence: TGCAGCGTTGAACTCGAGAGGAACACCGGGGAGCTGTTTTTT.

This chain uses TRBV7-6 with TRBJ2-1; the match to TRBD2 covers 10 bases. This CDR3 has 15 residues. The V segment lost 5 bases and the J segment 8 bases; nucleotides outside the gene matches: 9. Germline assignment: CDR1 SGHVS and CDR2 FNYEAQ. CDR3 amino acids: CASSRTSGGGHEQFF. CDR3 DNA sequence: TGTGCCAGCAGCCGGACTAGCGGAGGAGGACATGAGCAGTTCTTC.

This chain connects TRBV10-1 to TRBJ2-5, with D perhaps TRBD2 (5 bases). Trimming stripped 3 bases from V and 4 bases from J, with 27 bases between. Germline CDR1 reads WNHNN; CDR2 reads SYGVQD (reference sequence). The CDR3 consists of 19 residues. The CDR3, as DNA: TGCGCCAGCAGTGAAGTTACCCAAGCCGCCGAGGGCTTTTTAGAGACCCAGTACTTC. It encodes CASSEVTQAAEGFLETQYF.

V gene TRBV25-1 combines with J gene TRBJ2-1; D gene uncertain. The CDR3 loop spans 12 amino acids. Trimming removed 7 bases from V and 6 bases from J, with 10 bases in between. Per germline, CDR1 MGHDK and CDR2 SYGVNS. The chain's CDR3 is CASTGPGNEQFF. The CDR3 DNA reads TGTGCCAGCACCGGACCCGGCAATGAGCAGTTCTTC.

V usage is TRBV19 and J usage is TRBJ1-2; 8 nucleotides agree with TRBD1. V was clipped by 3 bases and J by 3 bases; unmatched bases: 6. This CDR3 is built from 15 residues. Per the germline V gene, CDR1 is LNHDA and CDR2 is SQIVND (reference sequence). CDR3 DNA sequence: TGTGCCAGTAGTATGTGGACAGGGATCGACTATGGCTACACCTTC. As protein: CASSMWTGIDYGYTF.

The chain uses TRBV5-1 and TRBJ2-2, with D unresolved. The CDR3 loop spans 13 amino acids. V was cut by 0 bases and J by 5 bases, with 5 bases left in between. The V gene's germline CDR1 is SGHRS and CDR2 YFSETQ. The CDR3 is CASSLAWTGELFF. Here the CDR3 DNA reads TGCGCCAGCAGCTTGGCGTGGACCGGGGAGCTGTTTTTT. The full variable domain, rest sourced from reference TRBV5-1 and TRBJ2-2, is KAGVTQTPRYLIKTRGQQVTLSCSPISGHRSVSWYQQTPGQGLQFLFEYFSETQRNKGNFPGRFSGRQFSNSRSEMNVSTLELGDSALYLCASSLAWTGELFFGEGSRLTVL.

In this sample, this clone turned up a few times. V and J are TRBV29-1 and TRBJ2-7; D may be TRBD2 (6 bases). Germline values: CDR1 SQVTM, CDR2 ANQGSEA. The V end lost 1 base, the J end lost 0 bases, and 13 bases lay between the germline ends. The CDR3 has 15 residues. CDR3 sequence (DNA): TGCAGCGTTGAAGGCACTAGCTCGGGCTCCTACGAGCAGTACTTC. Translating gives CSVEGTSSGSYEQYF.

The chain couples TRBV6-6 to TRBJ1-3; TRBD1 matches at 7 bases. V was pared by 4 bases and J by 0 bases, with 0 bases of the junction left unmatched. The CDR3 is made up of 14 amino acids. Germline V lookup: CDR1 MNHNY, CDR2 SVGAGI (reference sequence). Written as DNA, the CDR3 is TGTGCCAGCAGTTGGGACAGCTCTGGAAACACCATATATTTT. Residues: CASSWDSSGNTIYF.

V gene TRBV5-6 combines with J gene TRBJ2-3; D possibly corresponds to TRBD2 (5 bases). This CDR3 has 18 residues. The V end was cut by 1 base, the J end by 4 bases, with 22 bases between. Germline values: CDR1 SGHDT, CDR2 YYEEEE. The CDR3 loop is CASSLSWVGTGRADTQYF. DNA of the CDR3: TGTGCCAGCAGCTTGAGCTGGGTAGGCACTGGGCGGGCAGATACGCAGTATTTT.

The chain uses TRBV5-1 and TRBJ1-2; 10 bases are a match to TRBD1. Per germline, CDR1 SGHRS and CDR2 YFSETQ. V lost 2 bases and J lost 3; bases outside the gene matches: 4. The CDR3 is 15 residues long. In DNA form, the CDR3 reads TGCGCCAGCAGCTTCCGGACAGGGGGGTACTATGGCTACACCTTC. Translated, it gives CASSFRTGGYYGYTF.

This clone was found a few times. The chain has TRBV7-6 and TRBJ2-3; the D gene is possibly TRBD2 (7 bases). Trimming removed 1 base at V and 5 bases at J, with 10 bases between. This CDR3 comprises 14 residues. Germline-derived CDR1 and CDR2 are SGHVS and FNYEAQ. The CDR3 is CASSLVGGQDTQYF. CDR3 nucleotides: TGTGCCAGCAGCTTAGTCGGGGGGCAAGATACGCAGTATTTT.

V and J are TRBV28 and TRBJ1-5, with D perhaps TRBD1 (5 bases). The germline V gene encodes CDR1 MDHEN and CDR2 SYDVKM. Trimming removed 5 bases at V and 1 base at J, with 21 bases between. The CDR3 covers 18 residues. DNA for the CDR3: TGTGCCAGCAGTGTACATTTTATGAGGGGTAGGAGCAATCAGCCCCAGCATTTT. It yields the protein CASSVHFMRGRSNQPQHF.

The chain links TRBV19 to TRBJ1-5; no clear D. V gave up 3 bases and J gave up 0 bases, with 6 bases separating them. CDR3 length: 14 residues. In germline, CDR1 is LNHDA, CDR2 SQIVND (reference sequence). CDR3 region: CASSMGSSNQPQHF. In nucleotides, the CDR3 is TGTGCCAGTAGTATGGGGAGTAGCAATCAGCCCCAGCATTTT. Full variable domain (missing parts from reference TRBV19 and TRBJ1-5): DGGITQSPKYLFRKEGQNVTLSCEQNLNHDAMYWYRQDPGQGLRLIYYSQIVNDFQKGDIAEGYSVSREKKESFPLTVTSAQKNPTAFYLCASSMGSSNQPQHFGDGTRLSIL.

The rearrangement joins TRBV6-6 to TRBJ2-1; D is ambiguous. V shed 8 bases and J shed 0 bases, with 5 bases lying between them. The CDR3 is made up of 12 amino acids. Germline V gene sequence: CDR1 MNHNY, CDR2 SVGAGI (reference sequence). This CDR3 reads CASQSSYNEQFF. As DNA, the CDR3 is TGTGCCAGCCAGAGCTCCTACAATGAGCAGTTCTTC.

This clone was observed a handful of times. V gene TRBV29-1 combines with J gene TRBJ2-1, with 7 nucleotides matching TRBD2. Germline CDR1 is SQVTM and CDR2 is ANQGSEA. J was trimmed by 8 bases and V by 5 bases; bases with no gene match: 15. This CDR3 has 15 amino acids. The chain's CDR3 is CSVPSEYGRMDEQFF. In nucleotides, the CDR3 is TGCAGCGTTCCCTCGGAGTACGGGAGGATGGATGAGCAGTTCTTC.

This clone was seen only once. The chain combines TRBV7-2 with TRBJ2-4; no clear D. The germline V and J ends were trimmed by 1 base and 5 bases, with 18 bases remaining between them. Looked up from germline, CDR1 is SGHTA and CDR2 is FQGNSA. This CDR3 spans 17 amino acids. This chain's CDR3 is CASSLGAYGFSQNIQYF. For the CDR3, the DNA is TGTGCCAGCAGCTTAGGCGCGTACGGGTTTAGCCAAAACATTCAGTACTTC.

The chain joins TRBV29-1 to TRBJ2-3; D is unclear. The V gene lost 6 bases and the J gene lost 6 bases, with 10 bases spanning the gap. Per germline, CDR1 SQVTM and CDR2 ANQGSEA. The CDR3 totals 11 residues. CDR3 DNA sequence: TGCAGCGTGGGGATTTGGGATACGCAGTATTTT. Translation: CSVGIWDTQYF.

The J gene is TRBJ2-1, the V gene TRBV28, with 10 bases identical to TRBD2. V shed 5 bases, J shed 4 bases, and the junction held 17 bases outside the gene matches. CDR1 is MDHEN and CDR2 is SYDVKM in the germline V gene. The CDR3 is 19 residues long. The CDR3 coding sequence is TGTGCCAGCAGTGCGTATCAGGGAGCTAGCGGGAGTAGGTACAATGAGCAGTTCTTC. Residues: CASSAYQGASGSRYNEQFF. The complete variable domain, with remaining parts taken from reference TRBV28 and TRBJ2-1, reads DVKVTQSSRYLVKRTGEKVFLECVQDMDHENMFWYRQDPGLGLRLIYFSYDVKMKEKGDIPEGYSVSREKKERFSLILESASTNQTSMYLCASSAYQGASGSRYNEQFFGPGTRLTVL.

V and J are TRBV7-6 and TRBJ1-1, with D maybe TRBD1 (5 bases). Per germline, CDR1 SGHVS and CDR2 FNYEAQ. The CDR3 runs to 14 residues. V gave up 5 bases and J gave up 1 base, with 11 bases separating them. The CDR3 loop reads CASSPPRGNTEAFF. In DNA, the CDR3 is TGTGCCAGCAGCCCACCGAGGGGGAACACTGAAGCTTTCTTT.

This clone has ten or more counts. This chain links TRBV6-4 with TRBJ2-3, with 10 positions matching TRBD1. V trimming: 6 bases; J trimming: 0 bases; junction bases outside the gene matches: 3. This CDR3 is 15 amino acids long. Germline V CDR1 and CDR2: MRHNA, SNTAGT. The CDR3 coding sequence is TGTGCCAGCAGCTCGGGACAGGGGAGCACAGATACGCAGTATTTT. It encodes CASSSGQGSTDTQYF.

DNA for the CDR3: TGTGCCAGCAGCTTATTTTCAGAATACAATGAGCAGTTCTTC. Translating gives CASSLFSEYNEQFF. The V and J genes are TRBV7-2 and TRBJ2-1, with D unresolved. The CDR3 length is 14 residues. V lost 2 bases and J 4 bases, leaving 9 bases between the germline ends. Germline V gives CDR1 SGHTA, CDR2 FQGNSA.

The J gene is TRBJ2-5, the V gene TRBV11-3; D possibly corresponds to TRBD1 (6 bases). The CDR3 covers 13 residues. Germline CDR1 and CDR2: SGHNT and YENEEA. The ends were cut back, 5 bases at V and 2 bases at J, with 9 bases in the middle. The CDR3 region is CASSIGQQETQYF. The CDR3 bases are TGTGCCAGCAGCATTGGACAGCAAGAGACCCAGTACTTC.

This clone was seen a few times. The V and J genes are TRBV7-3 and TRBJ2-5; D is perhaps TRBD1 or TRBD2 (5 bases each). CDR3 length equals 13 residues. Trimming stripped 3 bases from V and 5 bases from J, with 10 bases between. Germline assignment: CDR1 SGHTA and CDR2 FQGTGA. CDR3 protein: CASSFGARETQYF. In nucleotides, the CDR3 is TGTGCCAGCAGCTTCGGGGCGAGGGAGACCCAGTACTTC.

The CDR3 DNA reads as TGTGCCAGCAGCCACAGGGGGTCTCTGGCAGATACGCAGTATTTT. Translation: CASSHRGSLADTQYF. The chain uses TRBV7-9 and TRBJ2-3; 8 nucleotides line up with TRBD1. The CDR3 length is 15 residues. J was trimmed by 4 bases and V by 5 bases; bases with no gene match: 8. Looked up from germline, CDR1 is SEHNR and CDR2 is FQNEAQ (reference sequence).